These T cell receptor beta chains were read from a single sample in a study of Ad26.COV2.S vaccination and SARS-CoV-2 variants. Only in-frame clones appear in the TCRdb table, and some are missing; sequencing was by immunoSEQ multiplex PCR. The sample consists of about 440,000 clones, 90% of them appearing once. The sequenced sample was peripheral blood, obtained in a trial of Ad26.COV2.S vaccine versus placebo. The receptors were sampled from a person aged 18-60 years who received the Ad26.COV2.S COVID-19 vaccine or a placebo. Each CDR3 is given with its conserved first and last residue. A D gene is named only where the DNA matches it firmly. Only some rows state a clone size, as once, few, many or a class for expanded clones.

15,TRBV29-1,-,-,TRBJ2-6,TGCAGCGTTTTCTCCGGTAGCTCTGGGGCCAACGTCCTGACTTTC,CSVFSGSSGANVLTF
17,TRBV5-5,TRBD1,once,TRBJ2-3,TGTGCCAGCAGCTTGGACGGGACAGGGAGAGGCACAGATACGCAGTATTTT,CASSLDGTGRGTDTQYF
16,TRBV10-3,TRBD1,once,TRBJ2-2,TGTGCCATCAGTGACGGACAGGGGGCGAACACCGGGGAGCTGTTTTTT,CAISDGQGANTGELFF
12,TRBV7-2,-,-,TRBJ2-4,TGTGCCAGCAGCTTGGACAGTAACATTCAGTACTTC,CASSLDSNIQYF
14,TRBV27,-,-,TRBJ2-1,TGTGCCAGCAGTTTATCGGGGCAGCGGGATGAGCAGTTCTTC,CASSLSGQRDEQFF
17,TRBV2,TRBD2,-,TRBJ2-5,TGTGCCAGCAGTGAAGCAGAGGGAGCGGGAGGAGGGGAGACCCAGTACTTC,CASSEAEGAGGGETQYF
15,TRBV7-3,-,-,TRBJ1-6,TGTGCCAGCAGCTTATTGGGGGTAGCGGATTCACCCCTCCACTTT,CASSLLGVADSPLHF
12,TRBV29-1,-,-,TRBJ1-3,TGCAGCGTTGGGGGAAACGGAAACACCATATATTTT,CSVGGNGNTIYF
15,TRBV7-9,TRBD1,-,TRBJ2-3,TGTGCCAGCAGCCCGACAGGGAGAAATACAGATACGCAGTATTTT,CASSPTGRNTDTQYF
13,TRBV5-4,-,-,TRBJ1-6,TGTGCCAGCAGCCTTGAGGGGAATTCACCCCTCCACTTT,CASSLEGNSPLHF
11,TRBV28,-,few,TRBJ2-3,TGTGCCAGCAGTCTAACAGATACGCAGTATTTT,CASSLTDTQYF
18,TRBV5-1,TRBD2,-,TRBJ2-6,TGCGCCAGCAGCTCGGGACTAGCGGGAGGCTCTGGGGCCAACGTCCTGACTTTC,CASSSGLAGGSGANVLTF
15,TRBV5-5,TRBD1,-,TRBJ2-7,TGTGCCAGCAGCCAGGGACAGGGTTATACCTACGAGCAGTACTTC,CASSQGQGYTYEQYF
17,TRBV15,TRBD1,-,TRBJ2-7,TGTGCCACCAGCAGAGATCCTACAGGGGGCGCTGGCTACGAGCAGTACTTC,CATSRDPTGGAGYEQYF
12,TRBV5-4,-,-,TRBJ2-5,TGTGCCAGCAGCCAAATAAAAGAGACCCAGTACTTC,CASSQIKETQYF
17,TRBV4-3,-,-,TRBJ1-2,TGCGCCAGCAGCCAAGAGAGGGTAGAGACACACGACTATGGCTACACCTTC,CASSQERVETHDYGYTF
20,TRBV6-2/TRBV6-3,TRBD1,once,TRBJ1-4,TGTGCCAGCAGCCAATTCGGACAGGCGTCTACTCTCCTGACAAATGAAAAACTGTTTTTT,CASSQFGQASTLLTNEKLFF
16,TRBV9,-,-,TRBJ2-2,TGTGCCAGCAGCGCAAGACGTTGGACCCACACCGGGGAGCTGTTTTTT,CASSARRWTHTGELFF
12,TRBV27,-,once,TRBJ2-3,TGTGCCAGCAGGACCTCCGGAGATACGCAGTATTTT,CASRTSGDTQYF
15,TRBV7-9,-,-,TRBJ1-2,TGTGCCAGCAGCCAGGGACGGACAACTGGGTATGGCTACACCTTC,CASSQGRTTGYGYTF
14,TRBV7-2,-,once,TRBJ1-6,TGTGCCACCAAAGATCTTAACTATAATTCACCCCTCCACTTT,CATKDLNYNSPLHF
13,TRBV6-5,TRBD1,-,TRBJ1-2,TGTGCCAGCAGCCCCTACAGGGGCTATGGCTACACCTTC,CASSPYRGYGYTF
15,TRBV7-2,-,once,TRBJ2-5,TGTGCCAGCAGCTTAGTAGGCAGGGAGTGGGAGACCCAGTACTTC,CASSLVGREWETQYF